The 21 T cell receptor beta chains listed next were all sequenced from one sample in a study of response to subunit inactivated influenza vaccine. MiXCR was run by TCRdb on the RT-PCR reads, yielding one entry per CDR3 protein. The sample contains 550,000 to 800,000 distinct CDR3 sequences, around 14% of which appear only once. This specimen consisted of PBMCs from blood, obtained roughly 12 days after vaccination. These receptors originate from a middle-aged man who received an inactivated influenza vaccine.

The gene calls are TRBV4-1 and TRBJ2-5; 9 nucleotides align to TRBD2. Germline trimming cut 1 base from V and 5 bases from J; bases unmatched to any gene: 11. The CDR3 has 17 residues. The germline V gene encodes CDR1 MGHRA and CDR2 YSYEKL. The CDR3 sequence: CASSQVGGGGAGETQYF. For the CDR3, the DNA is TGCGCCAGCAGCCAAGTAGGGGGCGGGGGGGCCGGTGAGACCCAGTACTTC.

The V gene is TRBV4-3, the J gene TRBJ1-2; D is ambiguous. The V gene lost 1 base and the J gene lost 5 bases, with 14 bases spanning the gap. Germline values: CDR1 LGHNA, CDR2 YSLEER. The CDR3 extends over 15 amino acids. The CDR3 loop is CASSQAVEGLYGYTF. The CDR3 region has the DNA TGCGCCAGCAGCCAAGCTGTAGAAGGACTTTATGGCTACACCTTC.

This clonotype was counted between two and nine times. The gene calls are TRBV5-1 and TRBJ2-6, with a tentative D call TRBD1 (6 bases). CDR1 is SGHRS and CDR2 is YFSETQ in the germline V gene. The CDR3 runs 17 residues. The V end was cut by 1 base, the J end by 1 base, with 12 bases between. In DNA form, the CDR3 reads TGCGCCAGCAGCTTGCCGGCCAGGGGATCTGGGGCCAACGTCCTGACTTTC. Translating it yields CASSLPARGSGANVLTF.

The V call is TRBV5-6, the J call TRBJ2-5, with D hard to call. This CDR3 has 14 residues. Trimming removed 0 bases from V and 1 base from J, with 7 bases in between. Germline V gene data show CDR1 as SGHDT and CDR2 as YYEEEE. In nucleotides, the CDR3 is TGTGCCAGCAGCTTGGTTCCACTCCAAGAGACCCAGTACTTC. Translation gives CASSLVPLQETQYF.

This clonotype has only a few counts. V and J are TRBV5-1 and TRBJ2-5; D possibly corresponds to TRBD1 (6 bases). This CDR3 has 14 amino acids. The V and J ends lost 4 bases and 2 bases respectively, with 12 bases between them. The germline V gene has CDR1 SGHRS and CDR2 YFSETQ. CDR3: CASSTGTAQETQYF. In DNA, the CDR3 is TGCGCCAGCAGCACAGGGACGGCTCAAGAGACCCAGTACTTC.

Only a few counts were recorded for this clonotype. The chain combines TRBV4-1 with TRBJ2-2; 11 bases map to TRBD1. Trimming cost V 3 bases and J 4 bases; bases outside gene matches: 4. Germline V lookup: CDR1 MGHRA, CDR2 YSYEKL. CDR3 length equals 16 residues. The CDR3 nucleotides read TGCGCCAGCAGCCATGGACAGGGGGCTGGCACCGGGGAGCTGTTTTTT. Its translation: CASSHGQGAGTGELFF.

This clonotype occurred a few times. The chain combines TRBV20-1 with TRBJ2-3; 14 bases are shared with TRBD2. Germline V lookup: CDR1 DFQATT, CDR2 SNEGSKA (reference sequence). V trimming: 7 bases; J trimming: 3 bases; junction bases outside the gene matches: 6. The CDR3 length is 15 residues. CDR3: CSVPGLAGETDTQYF. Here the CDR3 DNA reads TGCAGTGTTCCGGGACTAGCGGGAGAGACAGATACGCAGTATTTT.

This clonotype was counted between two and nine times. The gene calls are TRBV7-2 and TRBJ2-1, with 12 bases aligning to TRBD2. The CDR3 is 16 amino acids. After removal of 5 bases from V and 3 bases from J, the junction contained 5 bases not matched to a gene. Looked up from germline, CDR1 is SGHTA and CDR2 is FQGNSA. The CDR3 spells CASSAGLAGVYNEQFF. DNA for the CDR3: TGTGCCAGCAGCGCGGGACTAGCGGGTGTCTACAATGAGCAGTTCTTC.

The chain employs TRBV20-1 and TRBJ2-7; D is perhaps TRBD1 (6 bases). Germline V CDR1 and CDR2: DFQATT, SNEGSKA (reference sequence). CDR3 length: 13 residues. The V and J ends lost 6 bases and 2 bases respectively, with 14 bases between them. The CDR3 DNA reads TGCAGTGCAAAGGACAGCCTAGCCTACGAGCAGTACTTC. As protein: CSAKDSLAYEQYF.

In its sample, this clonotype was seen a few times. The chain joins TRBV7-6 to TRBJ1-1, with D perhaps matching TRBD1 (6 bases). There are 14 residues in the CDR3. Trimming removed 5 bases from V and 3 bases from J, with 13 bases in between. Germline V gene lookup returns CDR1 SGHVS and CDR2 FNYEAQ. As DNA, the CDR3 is TGTGCCAGCAGCACGGGCAGGGGACACACTGAAGCTTTCTTT. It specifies CASSTGRGHTEAFF. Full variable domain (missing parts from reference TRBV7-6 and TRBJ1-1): GAGVSQSPRYKVTKRGQDVALRCDPISGHVSLYWYRQALGQGPEFLTYFNYEAQQDKSGLPNDRFSAERPEGSISTLTIQRTEQRDSAMYRCASSTGRGHTEAFFGQGTRLTVV.

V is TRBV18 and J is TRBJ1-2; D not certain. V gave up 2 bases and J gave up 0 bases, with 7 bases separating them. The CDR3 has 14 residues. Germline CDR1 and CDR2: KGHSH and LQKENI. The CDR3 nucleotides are TGTGCCAGCTCACCAGAGCCAACTAACTATGGCTACACCTTC. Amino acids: CASSPEPTNYGYTF.

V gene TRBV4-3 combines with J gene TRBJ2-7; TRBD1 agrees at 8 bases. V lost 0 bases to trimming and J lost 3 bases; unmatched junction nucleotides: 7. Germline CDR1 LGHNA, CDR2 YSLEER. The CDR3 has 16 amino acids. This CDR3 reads CASSQEAQTGVYEQYF. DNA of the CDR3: TGCGCCAGCAGCCAAGAGGCTCAGACAGGGGTCTACGAGCAGTACTTC.

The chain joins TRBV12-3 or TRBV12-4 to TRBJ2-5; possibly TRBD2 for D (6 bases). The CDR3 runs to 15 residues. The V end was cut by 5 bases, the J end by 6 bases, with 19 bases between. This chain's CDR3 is CASSHESTSRQTQYF. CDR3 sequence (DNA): TGTGCCAGCAGTCATGAGTCTACTAGCAGGCAGACCCAGTACTTC.

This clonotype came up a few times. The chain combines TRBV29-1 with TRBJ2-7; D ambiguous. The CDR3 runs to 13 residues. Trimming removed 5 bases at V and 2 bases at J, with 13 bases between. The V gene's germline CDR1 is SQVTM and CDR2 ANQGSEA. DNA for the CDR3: TGCAGCGTTTCAGTTTCGCAGGCCTACGAGCAGTACTTC. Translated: CSVSVSQAYEQYF.

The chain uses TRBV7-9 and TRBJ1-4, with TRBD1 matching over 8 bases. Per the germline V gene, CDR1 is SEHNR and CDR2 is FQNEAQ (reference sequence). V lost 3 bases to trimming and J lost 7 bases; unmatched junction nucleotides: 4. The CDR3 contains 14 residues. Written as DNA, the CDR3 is TGTGCCAGCAGCTTGGGACAGGATTCTGAAAAACTGTTTTTT. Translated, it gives CASSLGQDSEKLFF.

The CDR3 coding sequence is TGTGCCAGCAGTTACTCGATTTGGCAGGGGGGAACCTACAATGAGCAGTTCTTC. Translated: CASSYSIWQGGTYNEQFF. This rearrangement joins TRBV6-2 or TRBV6-3 to TRBJ2-1; maybe TRBD1 (7 bases). This CDR3 contains 18 residues. Looked up from germline, CDR1 is MNHEY and CDR2 is SVGEGT. V was trimmed by 0 bases and J by 2 bases, leaving 17 bases between them.

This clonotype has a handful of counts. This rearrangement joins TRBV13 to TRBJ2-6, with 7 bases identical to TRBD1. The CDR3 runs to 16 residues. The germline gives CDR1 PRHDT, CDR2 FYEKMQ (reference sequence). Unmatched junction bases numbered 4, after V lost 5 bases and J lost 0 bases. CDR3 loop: CASSPTGTSGANVLTF. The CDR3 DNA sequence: TGTGCCAGCAGCCCGACAGGGACCTCTGGGGCCAACGTCCTGACTTTC.

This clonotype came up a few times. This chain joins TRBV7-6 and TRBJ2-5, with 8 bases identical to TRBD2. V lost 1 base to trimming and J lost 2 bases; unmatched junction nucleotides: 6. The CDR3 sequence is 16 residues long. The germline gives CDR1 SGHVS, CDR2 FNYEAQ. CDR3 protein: CASSLGTGGKQETQYF. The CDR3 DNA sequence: TGTGCCAGCAGCTTAGGCACGGGGGGGAAGCAAGAGACCCAGTACTTC.

CDR3 in DNA: TGCAGTAATACTCCGAACCCCTACAATGAGCAGTTCTTC. The encoded protein is CSNTPNPYNEQFF. The rearrangement uses TRBV20-1 and TRBJ2-1; D is unclear. V gave up 8 bases and J gave up 2 bases, with 13 bases separating them. This CDR3 is built from 13 residues. Per germline, CDR1 DFQATT and CDR2 SNEGSKA (reference sequence).

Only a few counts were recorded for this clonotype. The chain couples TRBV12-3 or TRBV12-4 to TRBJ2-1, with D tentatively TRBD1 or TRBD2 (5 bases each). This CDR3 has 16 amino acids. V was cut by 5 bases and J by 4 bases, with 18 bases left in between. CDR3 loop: CASSSRWGSRYNEQFF. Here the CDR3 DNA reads TGTGCCAGCAGTAGTCGGTGGGGGTCGAGGTACAATGAGCAGTTCTTC.

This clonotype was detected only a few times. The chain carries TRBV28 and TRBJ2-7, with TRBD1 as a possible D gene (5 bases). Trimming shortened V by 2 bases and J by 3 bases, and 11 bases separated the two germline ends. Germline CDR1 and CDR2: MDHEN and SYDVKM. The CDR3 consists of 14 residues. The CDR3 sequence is CASSLLGRNYEQYF. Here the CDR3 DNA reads TGTGCCAGCAGTTTACTGGGGCGAAACTACGAGCAGTACTTC.